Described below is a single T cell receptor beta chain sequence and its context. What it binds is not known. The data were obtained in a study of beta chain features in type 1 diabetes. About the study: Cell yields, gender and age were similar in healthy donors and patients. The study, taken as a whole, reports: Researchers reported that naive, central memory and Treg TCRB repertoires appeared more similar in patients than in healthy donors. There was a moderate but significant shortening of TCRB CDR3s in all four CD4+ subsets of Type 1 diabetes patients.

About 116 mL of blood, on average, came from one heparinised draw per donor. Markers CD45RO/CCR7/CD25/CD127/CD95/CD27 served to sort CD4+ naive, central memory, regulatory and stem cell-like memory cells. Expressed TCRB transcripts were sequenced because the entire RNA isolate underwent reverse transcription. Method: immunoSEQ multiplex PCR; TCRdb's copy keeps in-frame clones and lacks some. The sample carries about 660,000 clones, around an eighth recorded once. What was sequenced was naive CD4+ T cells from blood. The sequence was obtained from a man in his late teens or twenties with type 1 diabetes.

The CDR3 spells CASPPSVGRLSYNEQFF. For the CDR3, the DNA is TGTGCCAGCCCCCCCAGTGTTGGCCGTTTGAGCTACAATGAGCAGTTCTTC. The chain uses TRBV28 and TRBJ2-1; D ambiguous. The V and J ends lost 8 bases and 3 bases respectively, with 23 bases between them. The germline gives CDR1 MDHEN, CDR2 SYDVKM. The CDR3 length is 17 residues. The complete variable domain, with remaining parts taken from reference TRBV28 and TRBJ2-1, reads DVKVTQSSRYLVKRTGEKVFLECVQDMDHENMFWYRQDPGLGLRLIYFSYDVKMKEKGDIPEGYSVSREKKERFSLILESASTNQTSMYLCASPPSVGRLSYNEQFFGPGTRLTVL.